These 30 T cell receptor beta chains came from one sample sequenced in a study of blood T cell repertoires in COVID-19. Sequenced by immunoSEQ multiplex PCR; TCRdb stores in-frame clones only, minus some. The table shows a few hundred thousand clones, with around 85% occurring only once. Material: peripheral blood. These TCRs come from a woman aged 18-29 years with acute or convalescent COVID-19.

The chain couples TRBV14 to TRBJ2-3, with TRBD2 as a possible D gene (5 bases). The CDR3 runs to 15 residues. The germline V gene encodes CDR1 SGHDN and CDR2 FVKESK. V lost 0 bases and J 5 bases, leaving 12 bases between the germline ends. CDR3 coding DNA: TGTGCCAGCAGCCAAGATCGAGGGAGAGGAGATACGCAGTATTTT. Translating it yields CASSQDRGRGDTQYF.

V and J are TRBV18 and TRBJ1-1; 7 nucleotides line up with TRBD1. Losses at the gene ends were 5 bases for V and 1 base for J; bases not matched to a gene: 10. CDR1 is KGHSH and CDR2 is LQKENI in the germline V gene. This CDR3 region has 16 residues. As DNA, the CDR3 is TGTGCCAGCTCATCGGACACACAGGGGACGAACACTGAAGCTTTCTTT. Amino acids: CASSSDTQGTNTEAFF.

This CDR3 reads CASSPGLAGIETQYF. In DNA, the CDR3 is TGTGCCAGCAGCCCGGGACTAGCGGGGATCGAGACCCAGTACTTC. This chain joins TRBV14 and TRBJ2-5; 13 positions match TRBD2. CDR1 and CDR2 from the germline V gene are SGHDN and FVKESK. V lost 4 bases to trimming and J lost 5 bases; unmatched junction nucleotides: 4. The CDR3 is made up of 15 amino acids.

The V and J genes are TRBV30 and TRBJ2-7, with 9 bases aligning to TRBD1. This CDR3 region has 11 residues. Germline CDR1 GTSNPN, CDR2 SVGIG (reference sequence). CDR3 sequence (DNA): TGTGCTTGGGACAGGGAGGGCGAGCAGTACTTC. This codes for CAWDREGEQYF.

Many counts were recorded for this clone. The J gene is TRBJ2-5, the V gene TRBV2; a weak D match, TRBD2 (5 bases). Looked up from germline, CDR1 is SNHLY and CDR2 is FYNNEI. Trimming pared 3 bases from V and 1 base from J, leaving 12 bases between. The CDR3 is made up of 15 amino acids. In DNA, the CDR3 is TGTGCCAGCAGTGATGCCCCCGGAGGCCAAGAGACCCAGTACTTC. Translated: CASSDAPGGQETQYF.

CDR3: CASSLGTSGEETQYF. The CDR3 coding sequence is TGTGCCAGCAGTTTAGGGACTAGCGGGGAAGAGACCCAGTACTTC. This chain connects TRBV28 to TRBJ2-5; TRBD2 matches 13 bases. Germline V CDR1 and CDR2: MDHEN, SYDVKM. This CDR3 has 15 amino acids. V was pared by 2 bases and J by 3 bases, with 0 bases of the junction left unmatched.

This chain uses TRBV13 with TRBJ2-7; 7 nucleotides match TRBD2. The V and J ends lost 0 bases and 2 bases, in that order; junction bases with no gene match: 4. This CDR3 region has 15 residues. The germline V gene has CDR1 PRHDT and CDR2 FYEKMQ (reference sequence). The DNA for the CDR3 is TGTGCCAGCAGCTTAGGCAGCGGGACCGCCTACGAGCAGTACTTC. Amino acid sequence: CASSLGSGTAYEQYF.

As for this clone: At one of its ends the junction is not consistent with the germline gene, which may arise from a read error. The gene calls are TRBV6-1 and TRBJ2-7, with 7 bases fitting TRBD2. Germline V lookup: CDR1 MNHNS, CDR2 SASEGT. This CDR3 comprises 15 residues. This CDR3 is CASREGEGPTYEQYF. The DNA for the CDR3 is TGTGCCAGCAGGGAAGGGGAGGGCCCCACCTACGAGCAGTACTTC.

As concerns this clone: Other nucleotide sequences from this sample produce the same CDR3. This chain joins TRBV12-3 or TRBV12-4 and TRBJ1-1; D is uncertain. Trimming took 3 bases from V and 4 from J, leaving 9 bases between them. This CDR3 is built from 13 residues. The DNA of the CDR3 is TGTGCCAGCAGTTTCTCCGGCGGCACTGAAGCTTTCTTT. Its translation: CASSFSGGTEAFF.

This sequence joins TRBV10-3 and TRBJ2-3, with D maybe TRBD1 (7 bases). The CDR3 spans 15 residues. Trimming cost V 4 bases and J 0 bases, with 11 bases left between them. Germline V lookup: CDR1 ENHRY, CDR2 SYGVKD. CDR3 amino acids: CAISVQGGSTDTQYF. The CDR3 nucleotides read TGTGCCATCAGTGTTCAGGGGGGTAGCACAGATACGCAGTATTTT.

This chain joins TRBV7-9 and TRBJ1-1; 9 bases agree with TRBD1. CDR3 length equals 15 residues. Germline values: CDR1 SEHNR, CDR2 FQNEAQ (reference sequence). With V trimmed by 4 bases and J by 3 bases, 6 bases remained unmatched. Here the CDR3 reads CASSSRTGEYTEAFF. As DNA, the CDR3 is TGTGCCAGCAGCTCTAGGACAGGGGAGTACACTGAAGCTTTCTTT.

This chain connects TRBV28 to TRBJ2-1; 11 bases agree with TRBD2. Germline CDR1 reads MDHEN; CDR2 reads SYDVKM. The V gene end was trimmed by 4 bases and the J gene end by 6 bases; junction bases not matched to a gene: 11. CDR3 length: 17 residues. CDR3 nucleotide sequence: TGTGCCAGCAGTTCACCAATACCCGGGACTAGCGGCAATGAGCAGTTCTTC. This sequence encodes CASSSPIPGTSGNEQFF.

The chain uses TRBV5-1 and TRBJ2-1, with D hard to call. The V gene's germline CDR1 is SGHRS and CDR2 YFSETQ. This CDR3 comprises 16 residues. V was shortened by 9 bases and J by 6 bases, with 25 bases between the two germline ends. The CDR3 nucleotides are TGCGCCACACTTCCCGGCCCTGCTAGTAATGGCAATGAGCAGTTCTTC. It specifies CATLPGPASNGNEQFF.

Only one count was recorded for this clone. V and J are TRBV23-1 and TRBJ2-1; 10 nucleotides align to TRBD1. TRBV23-1 belongs to the ORF category, with a function that is uncertain. Trimming took 1 base from V and 8 from J; bases not matched to a gene: 5. The CDR3 has 15 residues. CDR3 sequence reads: CASSQCRQGADEQFF. In DNA form, the CDR3 reads TGCGCCAGCAGTCAATGTCGACAGGGGGCCGATGAGCAGTTCTTC.

This chain joins TRBV4-1 and TRBJ2-3; D not certain. The V gene lost 0 bases and the J gene lost 2 bases, with 18 bases spanning the gap. CDR3 length equals 18 residues. In germline, CDR1 is MGHRA, CDR2 YSYEKL. The CDR3 here is CASSQEKSAGLYTDTQYF. CDR3 nucleotide sequence: TGCGCCAGCAGCCAAGAAAAATCGGCAGGCCTTTACACAGATACGCAGTATTTT.

The chain has TRBV28 and TRBJ1-3, with unresolved D. Germline CDR1 MDHEN, CDR2 SYDVKM. The CDR3 loop spans 15 amino acids. V lost 7 bases and J lost 0, with 13 bases in between. The DNA of the CDR3 is TGTGCCAGCATGACATCCCAGCCCTCTGGAAACACCATATATTTT. It encodes CASMTSQPSGNTIYF.

This clone has only a few counts. V usage is TRBV15 and J usage is TRBJ2-2, with 7 bases matching TRBD1. CDR3 length: 18 amino acids. After removal of 1 base from V and 1 base from J, the junction contained 9 bases not matched to a gene. Germline CDR1 is LNHNV and CDR2 is YYDKDF (reference sequence). CDR3 bases: TGTGCCACCAGCAGAGCCGGGATACAGGGGCTGAACACCGGGGAGCTGTTTTTT. Translation gives CATSRAGIQGLNTGELFF.

The chain uses TRBV30 and TRBJ1-1; 7 bases line up with TRBD1. CDR3 length equals 13 residues. The germline CDR1 and CDR2 sequences are GTSNPN and SVGIG (reference sequence). The trim removed 1 base at V and 6 bases at J, leaving 5 bases unmatched. The CDR3 loop reads CAWSGGGRAEAFF. The CDR3 DNA reads TGTGCCTGGAGTGGAGGGGGCCGCGCTGAAGCTTTCTTT. The full variable domain, with the rest looked up from reference TRBV30 and TRBJ1-1, is SQTIHQWPATLVQPVGSPLSLECTVEGTSNPNLYWYRQAAGRGLQLLFYSVGIGQISSEVPQNLSASRPQDRQFILSSKKLLLSDSGFYLCAWSGGGRAEAFFGQGTRLTVV.

This chain uses TRBV5-1 with TRBJ2-5; D gene ambiguous. The CDR3 extends over 15 amino acids. V lost 5 bases and J 1 base, leaving 15 bases between the germline ends. From germline, CDR1 is SGHRS and CDR2 YFSETQ. The CDR3 bases are TGCGCCAGCAGTATCAGTCCCGCCTTCCAAGAGACCCAGTACTTC. This codes for CASSISPAFQETQYF.

The V and J genes are TRBV3-1 (or the pseudogene TRBV3-2) and TRBJ2-1, with unresolved D. V shed 4 bases and J shed 15 bases, with 16 bases lying between them. CDR1 is LGHDT and CDR2 is YNNKEL in the germline V gene (reference sequence). The CDR3 covers 12 residues. CDR3 loop: CASSLGVSSLFF. The CDR3 nucleotides read TGTGCCAGCAGCCTAGGAGTTAGCTCACTGTTCTTC.

V and J are TRBV6-5 and TRBJ2-7; TRBD1 might be the D (5 bases). The CDR3 is 14 residues long. Germline assignment: CDR1 MNHEY and CDR2 SVGAGI. V was clipped by 5 bases and J by 2 bases, with 13 bases between them. The CDR3 sequence: CASSLGQGAYEQYF. Here the CDR3 DNA reads TGTGCCAGCAGTCTGGGGCAGGGCGCCTACGAGCAGTACTTC.

This clone was detected a few times. This chain connects TRBV24-1 to TRBJ2-1, with 7 bases aligning to TRBD2. Germline assignment: CDR1 KGHDR and CDR2 SFDVKD. CDR3 length: 12 amino acids. V shed 9 bases and J 5 bases; nucleotides not matched to a gene: 3. As DNA, the CDR3 is TGTGCCACCCGGGACTACAACAATGAGCAGTTCTTC. Translated, it gives CATRDYNNEQFF.

This rearrangement joins TRBV6-6 to TRBJ1-6; 8 bases map to TRBD1. The CDR3 contains 15 residues. The germline gives CDR1 MNHNY, CDR2 SVGAGI (reference sequence). Trimming took 6 bases from V and 6 from J; bases not matched to a gene: 7. CDR3 loop: CASRSTGGVNSPLHF. DNA for the CDR3: TGTGCCAGCAGATCAACAGGGGGAGTTAATTCACCCCTCCACTTT.

In this sample, this clone turned up many times. The rearrangement links TRBV28 to TRBJ1-2, with 9 nucleotides matching TRBD1. The CDR3 has 16 amino acids. Looked up from germline, CDR1 is MDHEN and CDR2 is SYDVKM. J lost 5 bases, V lost 2 bases, and 9 bases had no gene match. This chain's CDR3 is CASSLHHRGQGYGYTF. CDR3 nucleotide sequence: TGTGCCAGCAGTTTACACCACAGGGGGCAAGGATATGGCTACACCTTC.

CDR3 DNA sequence: TGTGCCAGCAGTTTAGCGGGGGTAAGAGAGACCCAGTACTTC. Amino acids: CASSLAGVRETQYF. The V gene is TRBV27, the J gene TRBJ2-5; TRBD2 matches 7 bases. Per the germline V gene, CDR1 is MNHEY and CDR2 is SMNVEV (reference sequence). With 2 bases clipped from V and 4 bases from J, the junction kept 4 bases outside the gene matches. The CDR3 totals 14 residues.

In regard to this clone: Distinct nucleotide sequences in the sample also encode this CDR3. V usage is TRBV6-5 and J usage is TRBJ2-1; 13 nucleotides align to TRBD2. Per germline, CDR1 MNHEY and CDR2 SVGAGI. The CDR3 sequence is 15 residues long. V gave up 4 bases and J gave up 4 bases; unmatched junction bases: 1. CDR3 DNA sequence: TGTGCCAGCAGTTTGACTAGCGGGGGGTACAATGAGCAGTTCTTC. Encoded protein: CASSLTSGGYNEQFF.

The genes are TRBV3-1 (or the pseudogene TRBV3-2) and TRBJ2-3; 9 bases align to TRBD2. The CDR3 is 15 residues long. Germline V gene sequence: CDR1 LGHDT, CDR2 YNNKEL (reference sequence). V lost 3 bases and J lost 2; bases outside the gene matches: 3. The CDR3 DNA reads as TGTGCCAGCAGCCATCGGACTAGCGTCACAGATACGCAGTATTTT. Amino acids: CASSHRTSVTDTQYF.

The chain combines TRBV19 with TRBJ2-2; D is possibly TRBD1 (6 bases). In germline, CDR1 is LNHDA, CDR2 SQIVND (reference sequence). CDR3 length equals 14 residues. V lost 4 bases, J lost 3 bases, and 9 bases lay in between. CDR3 loop: CASSTRTDTGELFF. Here the CDR3 DNA reads TGTGCCAGTAGTACGAGGACAGACACCGGGGAGCTGTTTTTT. Drawing the rest from reference TRBV19 and TRBJ2-2, the complete variable domain is DGGITQSPKYLFRKEGQNVTLSCEQNLNHDAMYWYRQDPGQGLRLIYYSQIVNDFQKGDIAEGYSVSREKKESFPLTVTSAQKNPTAFYLCASSTRTDTGELFFGEGSRLTVL.

The V and J genes are TRBV3-1 (or the pseudogene TRBV3-2) and TRBJ1-3; TRBD1 might be the D (6 bases). The CDR3 consists of 16 residues. Deletions cut 2 bases from V and 0 bases from J, with 11 bases between. Germline values: CDR1 LGHDT, CDR2 YNNKEL (reference sequence). The CDR3 loop is CASSQRGRASGNTIYF. CDR3 nucleotides: TGTGCCAGCAGCCAAAGGGGGAGGGCCTCTGGAAACACCATATATTTT.

V usage is TRBV2 and J usage is TRBJ1-2, with 9 nucleotides matching TRBD1. Germline V gene data show CDR1 as SNHLY and CDR2 as FYNNEI. The length of the CDR3 is 16 residues. V lost 1 base, J lost 4 bases, and 7 bases stayed unmatched. CDR3 sequence (DNA): TGTGCCAGCAGTGAAGGGCCGGGACAGGGTAGCTATGGCTACACCTTC. Its protein product is CASSEGPGQGSYGYTF. Supplemented by reference TRBV2 and TRBJ1-2, the full variable domain reads EPEVTQTPSHQVTQMGQEVILRCVPISNHLYFYWYRQILGQKVEFLVSFYNNEISEKSEIFDDQFSVERPDGSNFTLKIRSTKLEDSAMYFCASSEGPGQGSYGYTFGSGTRLTVV.